Below are 18 T cell receptor beta chains sequenced from a single sample in a study of T cell repertoires in cytomegalovirus infection. These receptors have no identified antigens. TCRdb ran MiXCR on the reads and lists one entry per CDR3 protein. This table has 800,000 to 950,000 distinct CDR3 sequences, 30% to 35% appearing once. Here the sequenced sample was cultured CD8+ T cells from PBMCs, taken from culture after CMV antigen stimulation. The receptors here all came from a human donor in good health (CMV status not recorded). Some clones in this sample may be carry-over from other donors' samples.

This clonotype was counted many times. The chain uses TRBV7-8 and TRBJ2-4; 14 positions match TRBD2. The CDR3 is 20 residues long. The V and J ends lost 1 base and 0 bases, in that order; junction bases with no gene match: 8. Germline CDR1 SGHVS, CDR2 FQNEAQ. This CDR3 reads CASSLVSGLAGDIAKNIQYF. The CDR3 coding sequence is TGTGCCAGCAGCTTAGTCTCGGGACTAGCGGGGGATATAGCCAAAAACATTCAGTACTTC.

The rearrangement joins TRBV6-2 or TRBV6-3 to TRBJ2-7, with 8 nucleotides matching TRBD2. Germline values: CDR1 MNHEY, CDR2 SVGEGT. The CDR3 sequence is 13 residues long. The V and J ends lost 6 bases and 6 bases, in that order; junction bases with no gene match: 7. This chain's CDR3 is CASSYRGGLEQYV. In DNA form, the CDR3 reads TGTGCCAGCAGCTATCGGGGGGGCCTCGAGCAGTACGTC.

This clonotype was picked up many times. The genes are TRBV7-8 and TRBJ2-7, with TRBD1 matching 7 bases. The germline V gene has CDR1 SGHVS and CDR2 FQNEAQ. V dropped 5 bases and J dropped 0; count of bases not matched to a gene: 4. This CDR3 has 14 amino acids. DNA for the CDR3: TGTGCCAGCAGCCATAGGGACAGCTCCTACGAGCAGTACGTC. This gives the protein CASSHRDSSYEQYV.

This clonotype turned up a few times. The chain recombines TRBV7-6 with TRBJ2-1; D call uncertain. V was trimmed by 5 bases and J by 4 bases, leaving 15 bases between them. This CDR3 region has 15 residues. The germline V gene encodes CDR1 SGHVS and CDR2 FNYEAQ. The CDR3 region is CASSLWRETYNEQFF. CDR3 nucleotide sequence: TGTGCCAGCAGCCTCTGGCGTGAAACTTACAATGAGCAGTTCTTC.

In its sample, this clonotype was seen once. The genes are TRBV7-9 and TRBJ2-5; perhaps TRBD2 as D (5 bases). The ends were cut back, 5 bases at V and 2 bases at J, with 18 bases in the middle. Per the germline V gene, CDR1 is SEHNR and CDR2 is FQNEAQ (reference sequence). The CDR3 covers 16 residues. Here the CDR3 DNA reads TGTGCCAGCAGCCTGAGAACCGGGATAGGGCAAGAGACCCAGTACTTC. Amino acids: CASSLRTGIGQETQYF.

A few counts support this clonotype. The chain has TRBV4-1 and TRBJ1-1; D is uncertain. Germline-derived CDR1 and CDR2 are MGHRA and YSYEKL. The CDR3 is 12 residues long. The V and J ends lost 4 bases and 8 bases respectively, with 11 bases between them. The CDR3 reads CASSRPVGEAFF. CDR3 sequence (DNA): TGCGCCAGCAGCCGCCCAGTCGGGGAAGCTTTCTTT.

Only a few counts were recorded for this clonotype. This rearrangement joins TRBV24-1 to TRBJ2-2; D unclear. With 2 bases removed from V and 0 bases from J, the gap between germline ends came to 9 bases. Germline values: CDR1 KGHDR, CDR2 SFDVKD. The CDR3 consists of 16 residues. The CDR3, as DNA: TGTGCCACCAGTGATTCTCCCAGGCCGAACACCGGGGAGCTGTTTTTT. It specifies CATSDSPRPNTGELFF.

This clonotype was detected ten times or more. This sequence joins TRBV6-1 and TRBJ1-2; TRBD1 might be the D (5 bases). Germline V gene sequence: CDR1 MNHNS, CDR2 SASEGT. The germline V and J ends were trimmed by 6 bases and 1 base, with 12 bases remaining between them. The CDR3 has 14 amino acids. Here the CDR3 DNA reads TGTGCCAGCAGCCCGGGGGGAATTAACTATGGCTACACCTTC. Amino acids: CASSPGGINYGYTF.

V is TRBV28 and J is TRBJ1-2; TRBD1 matches 9 bases. Germline CDR1 MDHEN, CDR2 SYDVKM. V was clipped by 4 bases and J by 7 bases; unmatched bases: 10. The CDR3 extends over 15 amino acids. CDR3 region: CASSSPDRGILGYTF. For the CDR3, the DNA is TGTGCCAGCAGTTCTCCGGACAGGGGTATTCTTGGCTACACCTTC.

This clonotype was seen a few times. The chain is built from TRBV6-5 and TRBJ1-1, with 9 nucleotides matching TRBD1. CDR1 is MNHEY, CDR2 SVGAGI, per germline. The CDR3 runs 15 residues. Germline trimming cut 1 base from V and 5 bases from J; bases unmatched to any gene: 5. The chain's CDR3 is CASSYFGTGKTEAFF. The CDR3 bases are TGTGCCAGCAGTTACTTCGGGACAGGGAAGACTGAAGCTTTCTTT.

V usage is TRBV6-2 or TRBV6-3 and J usage is TRBJ2-5; D ambiguous. The CDR3 has 10 amino acids. With 2 bases removed from V and 5 bases from J, the gap between germline ends came to 0 bases. Germline CDR1 is MNHEY and CDR2 is SVGEGT. Here the CDR3 reads CASSYETQYF. CDR3 in DNA: TGTGCCAGCAGTTACGAGACCCAGTACTTC.

This clonotype was seen many times. This chain connects TRBV7-6 to TRBJ2-5, with 10 bases matching TRBD2. This CDR3 has 16 residues. The V segment lost 1 base and the J segment 1 base; nucleotides outside the gene matches: 3. Germline CDR1 reads SGHVS; CDR2 reads FNYEAQ. The chain's CDR3 is CASSLELAGSQETQYF. In DNA form, the CDR3 reads TGTGCCAGCAGCTTAGAACTAGCGGGGAGCCAAGAGACCCAGTACTTC.

Ten or more counts support this clonotype. The chain has TRBV6-2 or TRBV6-3 and TRBJ1-1; D possibly corresponds to TRBD1 (5 bases). V lost 7 bases, J lost 5 bases, and 11 bases lay in between. This CDR3 contains 12 residues. The germline gives CDR1 MNHEY, CDR2 SVGEGT. This CDR3 reads CASTRGRTEAFF. CDR3 nucleotide sequence: TGTGCCAGCACTCGGGGCAGGACTGAAGCTTTCTTT.

The chain couples TRBV4-1 to TRBJ2-2, with D possibly TRBD1 on 6 matching bases. V was clipped by 3 bases and J by 7 bases, with 15 bases between them. The CDR3 totals 15 residues. The germline gives CDR1 MGHRA, CDR2 YSYEKL. The CDR3 loop is CASSQQTGVGGELFF. CDR3 in DNA: TGCGCCAGCAGCCAGCAGACAGGCGTGGGCGGGGAGCTGTTTTTT.

Only a few counts were recorded for this clonotype. The chain has TRBV10-2 and TRBJ2-6, with 8 bases that match TRBD1. This CDR3 spans 16 amino acids. CDR1 WSHSY and CDR2 SAAADI come from the germline V gene. Germline trimming cut 2 bases from V and 0 bases from J; bases unmatched to any gene: 0. The CDR3 nucleotides are TGCGCCAGCAGTGAGGGACAGGGCTCTGGGGCCAACGTCCTGACTTTC. As protein: CASSEGQGSGANVLTF.

This clonotype was recorded a few times. The V gene is TRBV5-4, the J gene TRBJ2-7, with D tentatively TRBD1 (6 bases). From germline, CDR1 is SGHNT and CDR2 YYREEE (reference sequence). The CDR3 runs 16 residues. Trimming took off 2 bases at V and 5 bases at J, with 20 bases between the two ends. The CDR3 DNA sequence: TGTGCCAGCAGCTTCGTACCGCTACAGGGTATCGACGAGCAGTACTTC. Amino acid sequence: CASSFVPLQGIDEQYF.

V gene TRBV27 combines with J gene TRBJ2-7, with 8 bases fitting TRBD1. The germline gives CDR1 MNHEY, CDR2 SMNVEV (reference sequence). The CDR3 is 16 amino acids. Trimming removed 1 base from V and 1 base from J; junction bases left unmatched: 6. Here the CDR3 reads CASSLFGQGVSYEQYF. DNA for the CDR3: TGTGCCAGCAGTTTATTCGGACAGGGAGTGTCCTACGAGCAGTACTTC.

In regard to this clonotype: This may arise from a read error, as a much more abundant clone is one base away. V usage is TRBV7-8 and J usage is TRBJ2-3; 10 positions agree with TRBD1. The CDR3 extends over 16 amino acids. The V gene's germline CDR1 is SGHVS and CDR2 FQNEAQ. V lost 3 bases, J lost 3 bases, and 6 bases stayed unmatched. CDR3 region: CASSLGQGQTTDTQYF. CDR3 DNA sequence: TGTGCCAGCAGCTTGGGACAGGGGCAAACTACAGATACGCAGTATTTT.